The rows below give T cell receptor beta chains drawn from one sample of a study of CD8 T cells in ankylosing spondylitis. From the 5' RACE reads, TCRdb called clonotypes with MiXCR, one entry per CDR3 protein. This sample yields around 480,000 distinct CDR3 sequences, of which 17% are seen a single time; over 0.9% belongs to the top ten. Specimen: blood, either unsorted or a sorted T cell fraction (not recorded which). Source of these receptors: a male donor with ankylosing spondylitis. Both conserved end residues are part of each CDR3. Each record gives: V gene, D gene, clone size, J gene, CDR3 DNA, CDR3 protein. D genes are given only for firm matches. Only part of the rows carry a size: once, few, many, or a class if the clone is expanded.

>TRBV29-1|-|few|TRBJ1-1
TGCAGCGCTCAGGGGCCTATGAACACTGAAGCTTTCTTT
CSAQGPMNTEAFF
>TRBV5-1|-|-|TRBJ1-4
TGCGCCAGCAGCTTGGCCGCAGGGTTGCGGAATGAAAAACTGTTTTTT
CASSLAAGLRNEKLFF
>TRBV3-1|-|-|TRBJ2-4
TGTGCCAGCAGCCAACTTGGACTAGCCAAAAACATTCAGTACTTC
CASSQLGLAKNIQYF
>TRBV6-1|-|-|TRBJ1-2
TGTGCCAGCAGTGACGATTTGACTAACTATGGCTACACCTTC
CASSDDLTNYGYTF
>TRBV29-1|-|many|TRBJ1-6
TGCAGCGTTCGGGAGGGGAATTCACCCCTCCACTTT
CSVREGNSPLHF
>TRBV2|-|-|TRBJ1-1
TGTGCCAGCAACATTGCTACAGGGAAAGGCACTGAAGCTTTCTTT
CASNIATGKGTEAFF
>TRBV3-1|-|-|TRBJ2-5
TGTGCCAGCGGTGCTCGCGGAGGGGAGACCCAGTACTTC
CASGARGGETQYF
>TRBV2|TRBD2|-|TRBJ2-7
TGTGCCAGCAGCGGAGCGCAGGGAGGGTACGAGCAGTACTTC
CASSGAQGGYEQYF
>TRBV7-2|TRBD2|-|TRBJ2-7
TGTGCCAGCAGCTTAGAGGCTAGCGGCTCCTACGAGCAGTACTTC
CASSLEASGSYEQYF
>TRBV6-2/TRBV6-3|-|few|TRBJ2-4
TGTGCCAGCAGTGTGAGAGGGTCGGCTAAGTACTTC
CASSVRGSAKYF
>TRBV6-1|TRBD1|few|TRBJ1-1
TGTGCCAGCAGACCGGACAGGTCCGATGAAGCTTTCTTT
CASRPDRSDEAFF
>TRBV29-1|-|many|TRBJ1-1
TGCAGCGTTGACGTGAACACTGAAGCTTTCTTT
CSVDVNTEAFF
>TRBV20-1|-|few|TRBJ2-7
TGCAGTGCTAGAGATCTTCAGGGCCCGAGCTCCTACGAGCAGTACTTC
CSARDLQGPSSYEQYF
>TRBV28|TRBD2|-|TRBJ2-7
TGTGCCAGCAGTAGTAGCGGGACCCCCTACGAGCAGTACTTC
CASSSSGTPYEQYF
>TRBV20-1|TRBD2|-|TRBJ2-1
TGCAGTCCTCAGAAGCGGGGGGGATACAATGAGCAGTTCTTC
CSPQKRGGYNEQFF
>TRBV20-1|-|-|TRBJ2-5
TGCAGTGCTAGACTCGGGTCTGAGACCCAGTACTTC
CSARLGSETQYF
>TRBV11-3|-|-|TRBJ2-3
TGTGCCAGCAGCGACCCGGATACGCAGTATTTT
CASSDPDTQYF
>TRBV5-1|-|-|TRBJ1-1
TGCGCCAGCAGCTACCTCAAATACCCCGGGCAGAACACTGAAGCTTTCTTT
CASSYLKYPGQNTEAFF
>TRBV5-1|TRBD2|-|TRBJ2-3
TGCGCCAGCAGCTCGGGCGATAGCGGGGGCACAGATACGCAGTATTTT
CASSSGDSGGTDTQYF
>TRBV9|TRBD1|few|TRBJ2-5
TGTGCCAGCAGCGTAGATACAGGGGGCAAGACCCAGTACTTC
CASSVDTGGKTQYF
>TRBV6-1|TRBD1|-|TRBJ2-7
TGTGCCAGCAGCCGACAGGGGGTAGCCTACGAGCAGTACTTC
CASSRQGVAYEQYF
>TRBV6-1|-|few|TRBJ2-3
TGTGCCAGCAGAAGTAGGGGGGGAAGGTCAGATACGCAGTATTTT
CASRSRGGRSDTQYF
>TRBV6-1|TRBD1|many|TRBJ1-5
TGTGCCAGCAGTGAACGTCAGACAGGGGGACAGCCCCAGCATTTT
CASSERQTGGQPQHF
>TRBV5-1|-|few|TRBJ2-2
TGCGCCAGCGGGGAGAAGGGGGCGAACACCGGGGAGCTGTTTTTT
CASGEKGANTGELFF